The 11 T cell receptor beta chains below come from one sample, sequenced in a study of OX40 agonist ivuxolimab in advanced cancers. Receptors were amplified or captured by the immunoSEQ multiplex PCR assay. The source is immuneACCESS, and TCRdb retained only in-frame sequences with V and J called. Part of the clones is not carried over; for the studies checked, unresolved V genes explain less than half of this, and the remainder is unexplained. Present in this sample are about 56,000 clones, 75% to 85% of which were seen just once. Approximately 2.8% of the sample lies in the top ten. The sample here was CD4+ or CD8+ T cells sorted from blood, taken in a trial of the OX40 agonist ivuxolimab. The receptors stem from an adult with an advanced solid tumor such as melanoma, head and neck, liver or kidney cancer.

The chain is built from TRBV19 and TRBJ2-3, with 8 bases lining up with TRBD1. V trimming: 5 bases; J trimming: 2 bases; junction bases outside the gene matches: 6. This CDR3 is 15 amino acids long. Germline V CDR1 and CDR2: LNHDA, SQIVND (reference sequence). CDR3 residues: CASSSAQGATDTQYF. The CDR3 nucleotides read TGTGCCAGTAGTTCCGCCCAGGGGGCCACAGATACGCAGTATTTT.

The rearrangement joins TRBV6-5 to TRBJ2-1; D is ambiguous. Trimming pared 5 bases from V and 0 bases from J, leaving 5 bases between. Germline-derived CDR1 and CDR2 are MNHEY and SVGAGI. This CDR3 contains 13 residues. The CDR3 DNA reads TGTGCCAGCAGTGGTATCTCCTACAATGAGCAGTTCTTC. Protein product: CASSGISYNEQFF.

The chain employs TRBV30 and TRBJ1-3, with D uncertain. This CDR3 is built from 14 residues. Trimming cost V 2 bases and J 4 bases, with 12 bases left between them. Germline V lookup: CDR1 GTSNPN, CDR2 SVGIG (reference sequence). CDR3 coding DNA: TGTGCCTGGAGTAAGGCCGGAGCCGGAAACACCATATATTTT. Its protein product is CAWSKAGAGNTIYF. Combining the CDR3 with reference TRBV30 and TRBJ1-3 gives the whole variable domain SQTIHQWPATLVQPVGSPLSLECTVEGTSNPNLYWYRQAAGRGLQLLFYSVGIGQISSEVPQNLSASRPQDRQFILSSKKLLLSDSGFYLCAWSKAGAGNTIYFGEGSWLTVV.

In this sample, this clone turned up a few times. The V and J genes are TRBV5-5 and TRBJ2-6, with D perhaps given as TRBD1 or TRBD2 (6 bases each). Trimming cost V 0 bases and J 13 bases, with 23 bases left between them. The CDR3 length is 17 residues. Germline V CDR1 and CDR2: SGHKS, YYEKEE (reference sequence). The CDR3 sequence: CASSLAGGLKQKGVLTF. As DNA, the CDR3 is TGTGCCAGCAGCTTGGCCGGGGGCCTAAAACAAAAGGGGGTCCTGACTTTC.

The CDR3 sequence is CASSTPGTGRHEQYF. Here the CDR3 DNA reads TGTGCCAGCAGTACGCCTGGGACAGGGAGACACGAGCAGTACTTC. V gene TRBV28 combines with J gene TRBJ2-7, with 9 bases matching TRBD1. The CDR3 consists of 15 residues. The germline gives CDR1 MDHEN, CDR2 SYDVKM. The V segment lost 5 bases and the J segment 5 bases; nucleotides outside the gene matches: 10.

The genes are TRBV7-2 and TRBJ2-1, with D uncertain. V lost 5 bases to trimming and J lost 6 bases, with 23 bases between them. Germline V lookup: CDR1 SGHTA, CDR2 FQGNSA. The CDR3 length is 17 residues. This chain's CDR3 is CASSADPVPRSGNEQFF. The CDR3 DNA reads as TGTGCCAGCAGCGCCGACCCGGTCCCCCGGTCGGGCAATGAGCAGTTCTTC.

The chain links TRBV30 to TRBJ2-7; perhaps TRBD1 as D (5 bases). The germline V gene encodes CDR1 GTSNPN and CDR2 SVGIG (reference sequence). This CDR3 region has 14 residues. The ends were cut back, 3 bases at V and 4 bases at J, with 16 bases in the middle. CDR3 in amino acids: CAWSRKDTSYEQYF. CDR3 in DNA: TGTGCCTGGAGCCGAAAGGACACCTCGTACGAGCAGTACTTC. The full variable domain, rest sourced from reference TRBV30 and TRBJ2-7, is SQTIHQWPATLVQPVGSPLSLECTVEGTSNPNLYWYRQAAGRGLQLLFYSVGIGQISSEVPQNLSASRPQDRQFILSSKKLLLSDSGFYLCAWSRKDTSYEQYFGPGTRLTVT.

V usage is TRBV2 and J usage is TRBJ2-5; 7 nucleotides line up with TRBD1. The DNA end lines up better with TRBJ2-7; the J call may be wrong. CDR1 and CDR2 (germline): SNHLY, FYNNEI. This CDR3 is 15 amino acids long. DNA of the CDR3: TGTGCCAGCAGCCGGGACAGTGCAGCCTCCTACGAGCAGTACTTC. It codes for CASSRDSAASYEQYF.

The gene calls are TRBV5-4 and TRBJ1-2; 8 bases line up with TRBD1. The CDR3 loop spans 14 amino acids. The V and J ends lost 2 bases and 5 bases, in that order; junction bases with no gene match: 5. From germline, CDR1 is SGHNT and CDR2 YYREEE (reference sequence). The CDR3 region is CASSFAGGGYGYTF. The CDR3 nucleotides read TGTGCCAGCAGCTTTGCAGGGGGCGGATATGGCTACACCTTC.

The chain uses TRBV2 and TRBJ2-7; D is unresolved. Germline values: CDR1 SNHLY, CDR2 FYNNEI. This CDR3 region has 14 residues. V gave up 2 bases and J gave up 2 bases, with 10 bases separating them. CDR3 in DNA: TGTGCCAGCAGTGAACCCCTCGGCCCCTACGAGCAGTACTTC. This gives the protein CASSEPLGPYEQYF.

The chain recombines TRBV7-9 with TRBJ2-3; D may match TRBD1 or TRBD2 (5 bases each). The CDR3 totals 16 residues. Germline V CDR1 and CDR2: SEHNR, FQNEAQ (reference sequence). Trimming shortened V by 2 bases and J by 2 bases, and 14 bases separated the two germline ends. The CDR3 DNA reads TGTGCCAGCAGCTTACGAACGGGACGGAACACAGATACGCAGTATTTT. Its protein product is CASSLRTGRNTDTQYF.